This T cell receptor beta chain was identified during a study of vaccination effects on CD4 cells after COVID-19. The overall study: Viral peptide pools were used in the ViraFEST assay to expand antigen-specific CD4+ T cells, and sequencing came afterward.

The protocol was immunoSEQ multiplex PCR, while the TCRdb copy is restricted to in-frame clones and leaves out a portion. The sample shows under 40,000 clones, 70% of them seen only once. A roughly ten-day culture period preceded the isolation of CD4+ T cells. Vaccine recipients, nucleocapsid antibody negative, had no prior SARS-CoV-2 infection. In the cultures, half the medium was exchanged for IL-2 medium on days 3 and 7. Germline V gene lookup returns CDR1 SGHTA and CDR2 FQGNSA. V shed 3 bases and J shed 4 bases, with 9 bases lying between them. The CDR3 has 13 residues. This clone was observed a single time. Its antigen is as yet unknown.

The receptor's source is a human donor who received a COVID-19 vaccine. The material sequenced was CD4+ T cells from PBMCs cultured without peptide, taken before COVID-19 vaccination. This chain links TRBV7-2 with TRBJ2-5; a weak D match, TRBD2 (5 bases). CDR3 sequence: CASSFAGGETQYF. CDR3 nucleotides: TGTGCCAGCAGCTTTGCGGGCGGAGAGACCCAGTACTTC.